This T cell receptor beta chain was profiled in a study of T cells after yellow fever vaccination. About the research overall: SMART-Seq v4 Ultra Low Input served to prepare low-cell-number fractions.

This clonotype was detected many times. Its cognate antigen is unknown. Study-level results: A large majority of primary-vaccination clones showed up again after the booster (96% CD4, about 90% CD8).

Each CDR3 protein is one row after TCRdb ran MiXCR on the 5' RACE reads. The data contain around 340,000 distinct CDR3 sequences, about 9.5% of them singletons. This sequence originates from a man between 18 and 29 years old who received the YFV17D yellow fever vaccine. The starting material was PBMCs, obtained on the day of the first yellow fever vaccination.

DNA for the CDR3: TGCGCCAGCAGCCAAGAAAGGGGGGACTTCACCGGGGAGCTGTTTTTT. Encoded protein: CASSQERGDFTGELFF. This chain links TRBV4-1 with TRBJ2-2; D may correspond to TRBD1 or TRBD2 (6 bases each). CDR1 and CDR2 (germline): MGHRA, YSYEKL. The ends were cut back, 0 bases at V and 4 bases at J, with 12 bases in the middle. This CDR3 region has 16 residues.